By share, the clone carrying this T cell receptor (beta chain) counts as medium-sized. Its antigen remains unknown. Germline-derived CDR1 and CDR2 are MNHNS and SASEGT. V lost 7 bases and J 0 bases, leaving 10 bases between the germline ends. The CDR3 contains 14 residues. The data derive from a study of metastatic and nonmetastatic thyroid tumors. Background on the study: Patients with malignant and benign thyroid disease provided blood and tumor or nodule tissue, whose repertoires were compared. The study's findings and limits: When malignant thyroid tumors were compared with benign nodules, TCR beta diversity was reportedly significantly higher in the malignant tumors. This held in both blood and tumor samples.

No patient received treatment before thyroid surgery. In the study's own analysis: A classifier of distant metastasis in papillary thyroid cancer was built from CDR3 differences (across clinicopathological groups). TCRdb called clones again from the PCR reads with MiXCR. What appears here as the V and J calls and clone size reflects TCRdb's work, not the paper's. The sample lists approximately 40,000 clones, 20% occurring once. The sequence came from a female donor with papillary thyroid cancer or a benign thyroid nodule (not recorded which). Some clones in this sample may be carry-over from other donors' samples. The specimen sequenced was blood. The V gene is TRBV6-1, the J gene TRBJ1-3, with D tentatively TRBD1 (5 bases). For the CDR3, the DNA is TGTGCCAGCAAGCGGGGGAGCTCTGGAAACACCATATATTTT. Amino acids: CASKRGSSGNTIYF.